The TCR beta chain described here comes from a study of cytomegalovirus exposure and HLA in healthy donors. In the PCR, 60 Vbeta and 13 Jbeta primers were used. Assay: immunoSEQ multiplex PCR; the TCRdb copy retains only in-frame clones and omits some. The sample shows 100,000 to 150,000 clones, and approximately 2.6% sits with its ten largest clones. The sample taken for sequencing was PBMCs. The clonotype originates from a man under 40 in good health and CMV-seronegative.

The chain's CDR3 is CASSPLREQETQYF. Written as DNA, the CDR3 is TGTGCCAGCTCACCCCTGCGGGAACAAGAGACCCAGTACTTC. The J gene is TRBJ2-5, the V gene TRBV18; D is possibly TRBD2 (6 bases). The CDR3 runs 14 residues. Germline V lookup: CDR1 KGHSH, CDR2 LQKENI. Trimming stripped 3 bases from V and 2 bases from J, with 10 bases between.